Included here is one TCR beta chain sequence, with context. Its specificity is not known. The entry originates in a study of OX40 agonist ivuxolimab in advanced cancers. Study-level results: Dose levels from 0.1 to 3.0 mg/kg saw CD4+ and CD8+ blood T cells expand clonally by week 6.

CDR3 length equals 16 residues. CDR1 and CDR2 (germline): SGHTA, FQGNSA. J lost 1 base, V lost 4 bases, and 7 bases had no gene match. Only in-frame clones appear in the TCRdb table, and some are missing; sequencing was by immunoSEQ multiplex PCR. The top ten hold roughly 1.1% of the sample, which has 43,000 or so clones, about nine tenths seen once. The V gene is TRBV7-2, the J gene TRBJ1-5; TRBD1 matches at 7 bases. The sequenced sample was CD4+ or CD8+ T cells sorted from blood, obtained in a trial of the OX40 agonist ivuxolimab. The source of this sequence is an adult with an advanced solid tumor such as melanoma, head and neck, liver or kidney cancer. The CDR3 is CASSSGQPRSNQPQHF. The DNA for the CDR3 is TGTGCCAGCAGCTCGGGACAGCCAAGGAGCAATCAGCCCCAGCATTTT.